These 12 T cell receptor beta chains came from one sample sequenced in a study of beta chain features in type 1 diabetes. cDNA synthesis used the whole RNA isolate, giving expressed TCRB sequences. Here immunoSEQ multiplex PCR was the method, and the copy in TCRdb shows in-frame clones only, minus some. Counted here are around 160,000 clones, 48% occurring once; the ten biggest clones make up around 0.42%. Specimen: Tregs from blood. Receptors originate from a man in his late teens or twenties in good health.

This rearrangement joins TRBV28 to TRBJ1-2; possibly TRBD1 for D (5 bases). The CDR3 runs 14 residues. V lost 8 bases to trimming and J lost 5 bases, with 18 bases between them. In germline, CDR1 is MDHEN, CDR2 SYDVKM. The CDR3 coding sequence is TGTGCCAGCGGAGTTCCCGGACACCCTTATGGCTACACCTTC. Protein product: CASGVPGHPYGYTF.

The genes are TRBV7-3 and TRBJ2-5, with TRBD1 identical over 8 bases. This CDR3 contains 13 residues. Trimming cost V 6 bases and J 5 bases; bases outside gene matches: 5. CDR1 is SGHTA and CDR2 is FQGTGA in the germline V gene. In DNA form, the CDR3 reads TGTGCCAGCAGTTATACAGGGGGGGAGACCCAGTACTTC. It codes for CASSYTGGETQYF.

In its sample, this clone was seen a few times. The J gene is TRBJ2-3, the V gene TRBV7-2, with 13 bases identical to TRBD2. The germline V gene has CDR1 SGHTA and CDR2 FQGNSA. The CDR3 has 18 amino acids. V dropped 3 bases and J dropped 4; count of bases not matched to a gene: 10. The CDR3 sequence is CASSFRLAGGYGADTQYF. The CDR3 coding sequence is TGTGCCAGCAGCTTCCGACTAGCGGGAGGTTATGGAGCAGATACGCAGTATTTT.

The chain combines TRBV27 with TRBJ2-2; 14 bases line up with TRBD2. This CDR3 region has 18 residues. The V gene's germline CDR1 is MNHEY and CDR2 SMNVEV (reference sequence). The ends lost 3 bases at V and 3 bases at J; junction bases unmatched: 6. CDR3 nucleotides: TGTGCCAGCAGTTTCCTAGGACTAGCGGGGGGACACACCGGGGAGCTGTTTTTT. It translates to CASSFLGLAGGHTGELFF.

This clone has more than one count but fewer than ten. The sample holds other DNA sequences that translate to the same CDR3. The gene calls are TRBV7-3 and TRBJ2-3; D possibly corresponds to TRBD1 (5 bases). Trimming took 4 bases from V and 4 from J, leaving 15 bases between them. The CDR3 is made up of 15 amino acids. Per germline, CDR1 SGHTA and CDR2 FQGTGA. CDR3 residues: CASSYSGVGADTQYF. CDR3 DNA sequence: TGTGCCAGCAGCTATTCTGGGGTAGGGGCAGATACGCAGTATTTT.

This sequence joins TRBV27 and TRBJ2-4, with 11 bases matching TRBD1. The length of the CDR3 is 16 residues. Germline values: CDR1 MNHEY, CDR2 SMNVEV (reference sequence). V dropped 6 bases and J dropped 5; count of bases not matched to a gene: 9. CDR3 residues: CASRTRTGGEENIQYF. CDR3 bases: TGTGCCAGCAGGACGCGGACAGGGGGCGAGGAAAACATTCAGTACTTC.

This clone has a single count. J is TRBJ1-2 and V is TRBV6-6; TRBD1 matches 7 bases. Trimming took 5 bases from V and 1 from J; bases not matched to a gene: 10. This CDR3 has 16 residues. Germline values: CDR1 MNHNY, CDR2 SVGAGI (reference sequence). CDR3 protein: CASSRQGPPLNYGYTF. The CDR3 DNA reads as TGTGCCAGCAGTCGACAGGGCCCTCCGCTTAACTATGGCTACACCTTC.

This chain joins TRBV5-6 and TRBJ2-2; D is unclear. Deletions cut 2 bases from V and 6 bases from J, with 5 bases between. Germline V gives CDR1 SGHDT, CDR2 YYEEEE. This CDR3 is 12 amino acids long. In DNA, the CDR3 is TGTGCCAGCAGCTTATTATCCGGGGAGCTGTTTTTT. Translated, it gives CASSLLSGELFF.

In this sample, this clone turned up a few times. V and J are TRBV5-1 and TRBJ2-3, with D possibly matching TRBD1 (5 bases). The CDR3 extends over 16 amino acids. The V end lost 4 bases, the J end lost 0 bases, and 15 bases lay between the germline ends. Germline V gene data show CDR1 as SGHRS and CDR2 as YFSETQ. CDR3 in amino acids: CASSPGWQESTDTQYF. In DNA form, the CDR3 reads TGCGCCAGCAGCCCAGGGTGGCAGGAAAGCACAGATACGCAGTATTTT.

The chain employs TRBV29-1 and TRBJ2-1, with 11 bases matching TRBD2. V shed 6 bases, J shed 7 bases, and the junction held 17 bases outside the gene matches. CDR3 size: 17 residues. Per the germline V gene, CDR1 is SQVTM and CDR2 is ANQGSEA. The CDR3 DNA sequence: TGCAGCGTCCCTGGGCTAGCGGGAGGATGGGGGCGGAATGAGCAGTTCTTC. Translation gives CSVPGLAGGWGRNEQFF.

This chain joins TRBV27 and TRBJ1-6; 8 bases match TRBD1. CDR3 length: 16 amino acids. V gave up 5 bases and J gave up 0 bases; unmatched junction bases: 3. The germline V gene encodes CDR1 MNHEY and CDR2 SMNVEV (reference sequence). The CDR3 DNA reads as TGTGCCAGCAGTCCGGACAGGGTCTCCTATAATTCACCCCTCCACTTT. It codes for CASSPDRVSYNSPLHF.

The genes are TRBV2 and TRBJ1-4, with a tentative D call TRBD1 (6 bases). V was cut by 6 bases and J by 8 bases, with 16 bases left in between. CDR3 size: 14 residues. CDR1 is SNHLY and CDR2 is FYNNEI in the germline V gene. CDR3 sequence (DNA): TGTGCCAGCAGCCTTCAGGGGATCCGGGAAAAACTGTTTTTT. This encodes CASSLQGIREKLFF.